Presented here are 26 T cell receptor beta chains from one specimen sequenced in a study of blood T cell repertoires in COVID-19. Profiling relied on immunoSEQ multiplex PCR, and the TCRdb table lists in-frame clones only, not all of them. This table has roughly 69,000 clones, around 86% appearing once. Sequencing was carried out using peripheral blood. Every receptor here comes from a man aged 50-59 years with active COVID-19.

This clone occurred a few times. This rearrangement joins TRBV4-2 to TRBJ1-2; D is undetermined. CDR3 length equals 15 residues. V gave up 3 bases and J gave up 2 bases, with 13 bases separating them. Per the germline V gene, CDR1 is LGHNA and CDR2 is YNFKEQ. The CDR3 is CASSHLPSENYGYTF. The CDR3 bases are TGTGCCAGCAGCCATTTACCATCGGAGAACTATGGCTACACCTTC.

This chain uses TRBV5-6 with TRBJ1-4; weak D call: TRBD1 (5 bases). Trimming stripped 2 bases from V and 0 bases from J, with 11 bases between. Germline V gene sequence: CDR1 SGHDT, CDR2 YYEEEE. CDR3 length: 16 residues. CDR3 loop: CASSLRTTATNEKLFF. The CDR3 DNA follows: TGTGCCAGCAGCTTAAGGACGACAGCAACTAATGAAAAACTGTTTTTT.

The CDR3 DNA follows: TGTGCCAGCAGCTCCGGGACAGGGGACACTGAAGCTTTCTTT. Translation: CASSSGTGDTEAFF. The chain carries TRBV7-2 and TRBJ1-1; 10 bases fit TRBD1. Germline V gene sequence: CDR1 SGHTA, CDR2 FQGNSA. The V segment lost 4 bases and the J segment 3 bases; nucleotides outside the gene matches: 2. The CDR3 is made up of 14 amino acids.

The chain recombines TRBV15 with TRBJ2-2; D uncertain. This CDR3 comprises 18 residues. Trimming took 1 base from V and 1 from J, leaving 16 bases between them. Germline lookup yields CDR1 LNHNV and CDR2 YYDKDF (reference sequence). The CDR3: CATSRGPQRNLNTGELFF. DNA of the CDR3: TGTGCCACCAGCAGAGGGCCACAACGTAATCTGAACACCGGGGAGCTGTTTTTT.

This chain links TRBV4-3 with TRBJ1-1, with 8 bases that match TRBD1. The germline V gene encodes CDR1 LGHNA and CDR2 YSLEER. J was trimmed by 4 bases and V by 0 bases; bases with no gene match: 10. The CDR3 runs 17 residues. The CDR3 is CASSQDYGAGGFTEAFF. As DNA, the CDR3 is TGCGCCAGCAGCCAAGATTACGGCGCAGGGGGCTTCACTGAAGCTTTCTTT.

The V and J genes are TRBV4-3 and TRBJ2-1; 7 nucleotides agree with TRBD2. Trimming removed 0 bases from V and 3 bases from J; junction bases left unmatched: 5. CDR3 length equals 16 residues. CDR1 is LGHNA, CDR2 YSLEER, per germline. CDR3 protein: CASSQDSGSNYNEQFF. The CDR3 DNA follows: TGCGCCAGCAGCCAAGATAGCGGGTCAAACTACAATGAGCAGTTCTTC.

The chain combines TRBV28 with TRBJ1-1; maybe TRBD1 (5 bases). The V end was cut by 4 bases, the J end by 0 bases, with 9 bases between. CDR3 length: 14 residues. Germline V lookup: CDR1 MDHEN, CDR2 SYDVKM. The CDR3 bases are TGTGCCAGCAGTTCACCAGGGATGAACACTGAAGCTTTCTTT. Its protein product is CASSSPGMNTEAFF.

The chain employs TRBV7-3 and TRBJ2-7; 10 positions agree with TRBD2. Germline CDR1 is SGHTA and CDR2 is FQGTGA. Trimming took 2 bases from V and 6 from J; bases not matched to a gene: 1. The CDR3 runs to 13 residues. In nucleotides, the CDR3 is TGTGCCAGCAGCTTAGCTAGCGGGAGCGAGCAGTACTTC. This sequence encodes CASSLASGSEQYF. Based on the CDR3 plus reference TRBV7-3 and TRBJ2-7, the full variable domain is GAGVSQTPSNKVTEKGKYVELRCDPISGHTALYWYRQSLGQGPEFLIYFQGTGAADDSGLPNDRFFAVRPEGSVSTLKIQRTERGDSAVYLCASSLASGSEQYFGPGTRLTVT.

V is TRBV5-1 and J is TRBJ1-3; 7 nucleotides agree with TRBD1. CDR3 length: 15 amino acids. In germline, CDR1 is SGHRS, CDR2 YFSETQ. Germline trimming cut 4 bases from V and 4 bases from J; bases unmatched to any gene: 8. As DNA, the CDR3 is TGCGCCAGCAGCCCGGGGACAGTACTAGGAAACACCATATATTTT. Translating it yields CASSPGTVLGNTIYF.

The chain has TRBV6-2 or TRBV6-3 and TRBJ1-3; unclear D gene. Germline V gene data show CDR1 as MNHEY and CDR2 as SVGEGT. V was cut by 2 bases and J by 0 bases, with 5 bases left in between. The CDR3 is 14 residues long. This CDR3 is CASSYRSSGNTIYF. In DNA form, the CDR3 reads TGTGCCAGCAGTTACAGGAGCTCTGGAAACACCATATATTTT.

V and J are TRBV7-2 and TRBJ2-5; no clear D gene. The germline V gene encodes CDR1 SGHTA and CDR2 FQGNSA. This CDR3 has 13 residues. Trimming took off 3 bases at V and 1 base at J, with 6 bases between the two ends. The chain's CDR3 is CASSFGLQETQYF. The CDR3 DNA reads TGTGCCAGCAGCTTTGGGCTCCAAGAGACCCAGTACTTC.

This clone was seen a handful of times. This chain uses TRBV7-9 with TRBJ1-5; a weak D match, TRBD1 (5 bases). Trimming removed 4 bases at V and 1 base at J, with 11 bases between. This CDR3 region has 15 residues. Germline assignment: CDR1 SEHNR and CDR2 FQNEAQ (reference sequence). The CDR3 nucleotides read TGTGCCAGCAGCTGGGGACTGGGGAGCAATCAGCCCCAGCATTTT. It is translated as CASSWGLGSNQPQHF.

The rearrangement uses TRBV7-2 and TRBJ1-2; D not resolved. V gave up 5 bases and J gave up 4 bases, with 8 bases separating them. Per the germline V gene, CDR1 is SGHTA and CDR2 is FQGNSA. This CDR3 is built from 12 residues. The CDR3 sequence is CASSQYGYGYTF. In nucleotides, the CDR3 is TGTGCCAGCAGCCAGTATGGCTATGGCTACACCTTC.

This chain joins TRBV5-8 and TRBJ1-2; tentatively, D is TRBD1 (5 bases). Germline assignment: CDR1 SGHTS and CDR2 YDEGEE. Trimming removed 2 bases at V and 8 bases at J, with 10 bases between. The CDR3 totals 12 residues. The CDR3 is CASSFDRVGYTF. The CDR3 DNA reads as TGTGCCAGCAGCTTCGACAGAGTGGGCTACACCTTC. Full variable domain (missing parts from reference TRBV5-8 and TRBJ1-2): EAGVTQSPTHLIKTRGQQATLRCSPISGHTSVYWYQQALGLGLQFLLWYDEGEERNRGNFPPRFSGRQFPNYSSELNVNALELEDSALYLCASSFDRVGYTFGSGTRLTVV.

V usage is TRBV5-4 and J usage is TRBJ1-2; TRBD1 might be the D (6 bases). V lost 2 bases and J lost 1, with 6 bases in between. CDR1 and CDR2 (germline): SGHNT, YYREEE (reference sequence). CDR3 length equals 13 residues. CDR3 residues: CASSLQGNYGYTF. The CDR3 DNA sequence: TGTGCCAGCAGCTTACAGGGTAACTATGGCTACACCTTC.

This clone has more than one count but fewer than ten. Compared with germline, one end of the junction differs, possibly owing to a read error. The chain uses TRBV7-7 and TRBJ2-7, with D perhaps matching TRBD1 (6 bases). Germline V gene sequence: CDR1 SSHAT, CDR2 FNYEAQ (reference sequence). The CDR3 contains 13 residues. CDR3 residues: CASSFGQNYEQYF. CDR3 DNA sequence: TGTGCTAGCAGCTTCGGACAGAACTACGAGCAGTACTTC.

The genes are TRBV24-1 and TRBJ2-1, with 9 bases aligning to TRBD2. Germline CDR1 reads KGHDR; CDR2 reads SFDVKD. V lost 4 bases and J lost 5; bases outside the gene matches: 5. The CDR3 has 15 residues. CDR3 protein: CATSEEGLANNEQFF. The CDR3 region has the DNA TGTGCCACCAGTGAAGAAGGACTAGCGAACAATGAGCAGTTCTTC.

The V and J genes are TRBV6-5 and TRBJ1-2, with D tentatively TRBD1 (6 bases). The ends were cut back, 8 bases at V and 4 bases at J, with 14 bases in the middle. Germline V gene lookup returns CDR1 MNHEY and CDR2 SVGAGI. There are 13 residues in the CDR3. The DNA of the CDR3 is TGTGCCAGCCGACGGGGAGGGGGCTATGGCTACACCTTC. Its translation: CASRRGGGYGYTF.

The rearrangement links TRBV5-6 to TRBJ2-1; no clear D gene. V was pared by 0 bases and J by 8 bases, with 6 bases between. The CDR3 extends over 12 amino acids. Germline CDR1 SGHDT, CDR2 YYEEEE. The CDR3 DNA sequence: TGTGCCAGCAGCTTGGACCAGGATGAGCAGTTCTTC. Translation gives CASSLDQDEQFF.

The chain carries TRBV30 and TRBJ2-5; the match to TRBD2 covers 7 bases. The length of the CDR3 is 13 residues. Germline CDR1 and CDR2: GTSNPN and SVGIG (reference sequence). Germline trimming cut 2 bases from V and 5 bases from J; bases unmatched to any gene: 5. CDR3 bases: TGTGCCTGGAGTCGGGGGGTTAGGGAGACCCAGTACTTC. Its protein is CAWSRGVRETQYF.

Here the CDR3 reads CATSRGGGVRRIENEQFF. For the CDR3, the DNA is TGTGCCACCAGCAGAGGGGGAGGGGTCCGGCGGATCGAAAATGAGCAGTTCTTC. This chain joins TRBV15 and TRBJ2-1; 7 positions agree with TRBD2. Germline CDR1 and CDR2: LNHNV and YYDKDF (reference sequence). This CDR3 has 18 residues. The ends lost 1 base at V and 7 bases at J; junction bases unmatched: 16. Filled out from reference TRBV15 and TRBJ2-1, the complete variable domain reads DAMVIQNPRYQVTQFGKPVTLSCSQTLNHNVMYWYQQKSSQAPKLLFHYYDKDFNNEADTPDNFQSRRPNTSFCFLDIRSPGLGDTAMYLCATSRGGGVRRIENEQFFGPGTRLTVL.

The chain couples TRBV6-5 to TRBJ2-1, with D possibly TRBD1 on 7 matching bases. This CDR3 region has 15 residues. The germline V gene encodes CDR1 MNHEY and CDR2 SVGAGI. V lost 6 bases and J 6 bases, leaving 18 bases between the germline ends. The CDR3 DNA reads as TGTGCCAGCAGGGAGGGACAGCCAGGGTTCAATGAGCAGTTCTTC. Protein sequence: CASREGQPGFNEQFF.

This clone has a single count. V usage is TRBV28 and J usage is TRBJ1-5, with TRBD1 matching over 7 bases. The junction had 7 bases not matched to a gene; V was cut back by 4 bases and J by 7 bases. Germline CDR1 reads MDHEN; CDR2 reads SYDVKM. CDR3 size: 14 residues. CDR3 DNA: TGTGCCAGCAGTTCGACAGGGCGTTGGCAGCCCCAGCATTTT. It is translated as CASSSTGRWQPQHF.

The V call is TRBV12-3 or TRBV12-4, the J call TRBJ2-1; D is unclear. Between the trimmed V and J ends, which lost 2 bases and 8 bases, there was a span of 4 bases. The CDR3 is made up of 11 amino acids. CDR3 protein: CASSLRDEQFF. As DNA, the CDR3 is TGTGCCAGCAGTTTACGGGATGAGCAGTTCTTC.

The chain joins TRBV4-3 to TRBJ1-4; 7 positions agree with TRBD1. After removal of 3 bases from V and 8 bases from J, the junction contained 9 bases not matched to a gene. The length of the CDR3 is 15 residues. Germline loops: CDR1 LGHNA, CDR2 YSLEER. The DNA of the CDR3 is TGCGCCAGCAGCCAGCAGACAGGGCTCGGGGAAAAACTGTTTTTT. This sequence encodes CASSQQTGLGEKLFF.

This clone has just one count. V is TRBV6-4 and J is TRBJ1-3, with 10 bases that match TRBD1. The CDR3 is made up of 18 amino acids. Germline loops: CDR1 MRHNA, CDR2 SNTAGT. J gave up 5 bases and V 7 bases, and 17 bases lay outside the gene matches. The CDR3 loop reads CASIAGTGEVRRRNTIYF. In DNA, the CDR3 is TGTGCCAGCATCGCCGGGACAGGGGAAGTACGCCGTAGAAACACCATATATTTT.